A single sample gave rise to the 4 T cell receptor beta chains below, sequenced in a study of T cell responses to AZD1222 COVID-19 vaccine. Only in-frame clones appear in the TCRdb table, and some are missing; sequencing was by immunoSEQ multiplex PCR. Of 87,000 or so clones listed, around nine tenths were seen once; the top ten hold 3.7%. The material sequenced was peripheral blood, taken on day 0 of AZD1222 vaccination. Receptor source: an adult in good health.

This clone has a single count. The rearrangement joins TRBV5-1 to TRBJ1-3; perhaps TRBD1 as D (5 bases). V was clipped by 2 bases and J by 0 bases, with 9 bases between them. The CDR3 runs to 15 residues. CDR1 is SGHRS, CDR2 YFSETQ, per germline. The CDR3 is CASSFGTDSGNTIYF. Written as DNA, the CDR3 is TGCGCCAGCAGCTTCGGGACTGACTCTGGAAACACCATATATTTT.

This clone appeared a single time. The chain couples TRBV10-1 to TRBJ1-2; 9 nucleotides match TRBD1. The V and J ends lost 8 bases and 4 bases, in that order; junction bases with no gene match: 11. This CDR3 is built from 15 residues. Germline CDR1 and CDR2: WNHNN and SYGVQD (reference sequence). CDR3 region: CASSPGGTGIYGYTF. CDR3 bases: TGCGCCAGCTCCCCGGGGGGGACAGGGATCTATGGCTACACCTTC.

The V and J genes are TRBV9 and TRBJ2-2; D is perhaps TRBD1 (6 bases). The CDR3 is 16 residues long. V lost 3 bases, J lost 5 bases, and 17 bases lay in between. The germline CDR1 and CDR2 sequences are SGDLS and YYNGEE. CDR3 residues: CASSARGRGTTGELFF. The CDR3 bases are TGTGCCAGCAGCGCCCGGGGCAGGGGTACAACCGGGGAGCTGTTTTTT.

This clone was detected once. The chain joins TRBV19 to TRBJ1-5; 9 nucleotides line up with TRBD1. Trimming took 9 bases from V and 2 from J; bases not matched to a gene: 5. The CDR3 has 14 amino acids. Germline-derived CDR1 and CDR2 are LNHDA and SQIVND (reference sequence). CDR3 in DNA: TGTGCCAGATACAGGGGGCGAGGCAATCAGCCCCAGCATTTT. Its translation is CARYRGRGNQPQHF. Full variable domain (remainder filled in from reference TRBV19 and TRBJ1-5): DGGITQSPKYLFRKEGQNVTLSCEQNLNHDAMYWYRQDPGQGLRLIYYSQIVNDFQKGDIAEGYSVSREKKESFPLTVTSAQKNPTAFYLCARYRGRGNQPQHFGDGTRLSIL.